Listed here is a single T cell receptor beta chain. Germline V gene lookup returns CDR1 KGHSH and CDR2 LQKENI. J lost 9 bases, V lost 6 bases, and 10 bases had no gene match. This CDR3 spans 15 amino acids. This record belongs to a study of control samples from healthy donors and cancer patients. Sequencing used immunoSEQ multiplex PCR; TCRdb keeps in-frame clones, though not all of them. The profile covers roughly 200,000 clones, with roughly nine tenths appearing a single time and approximately 1.8% taken by the ten largest. Sequenced input: blood. The sequence was obtained from a young man in good health. V gene TRBV18 combines with J gene TRBJ1-6; 8 positions match TRBD1. The CDR3 coding sequence is TGTGCCAGCTCGAACGGACAGGGAAGGGGTTCACCCCTCCACTTT. It codes for CASSNGQGRGSPLHF.